Listed below are T cell receptor beta chains from one sample, sequenced in a study of T cell repertoires in cytomegalovirus infection. TCRdb passed the reads through MiXCR, listing each CDR3 protein once. The data show 650,000 to 900,000 distinct CDR3 sequences, with around 29% seen just once and less than 15% held by the top ten. These TCRs are of unknown antigen specificity. The material sequenced was cultured CD8+ T cells from PBMCs, taken from culture after CMV antigen stimulation. These receptors were taken from a human donor in good health (CMV status not recorded). Some clones in this sample may be carry-over from other donors' samples. Both conserved end residues are part of each CDR3. The order of the fields is D gene, J gene, V gene, clone size, CDR3 length, CDR3 protein, CDR3 DNA. A D gene is named only where the DNA matches it firmly. Part of the rows lack a size; the others show once, few, many or a class for expanded clones.

D gene: .
J gene: TRBJ1-1
V gene: TRBV18
clone size: few
CDR3 length: 17
CDR3 protein: CASSPFGDTKMNTEAFF
CDR3 DNA: TGTGCCAGCTCACCGTTTGGGGACACCAAAATGAACACTGAAGCTTTCTTT

D gene: .
J gene: TRBJ2-1
V gene: TRBV6-2/TRBV6-3
clone size: .
CDR3 length: 14
CDR3 protein: CASRIEVGYNEQFF
CDR3 DNA: TGTGCCAGCAGAATCGAGGTGGGGTACAATGAGCAGTTCTTC

D gene: .
J gene: TRBJ1-2
V gene: TRBV27
clone size: few
CDR3 length: 13
CDR3 protein: CASSSPRREGYTF
CDR3 DNA: TGTGCCAGCAGTTCCCCGAGGAGAGAAGGCTACACCTTC

D gene: .
J gene: TRBJ2-1
V gene: TRBV7-3
clone size: .
CDR3 length: 18
CDR3 protein: CASSPTSPDLATDNKQFF
CDR3 DNA: TGTGCCAGCAGCCCCACCTCACCGGACCTTGCTACCGACAATAAGCAGTTCTTC

D gene: TRBD2
J gene: TRBJ2-1
V gene: TRBV20-1
clone size: .
CDR3 length: 17
CDR3 protein: CSARNPAGLAAHNEQFF
CDR3 DNA: TGCAGTGCTAGAAACCCGGCGGGACTAGCGGCCCACAATGAGCAGTTCTTC

D gene: .
J gene: TRBJ1-2
V gene: TRBV12-3/TRBV12-4
clone size: many
CDR3 length: 13
CDR3 protein: CASMLTVAYGYTF
CDR3 DNA: TGTGCCAGCATGTTGACAGTCGCCTATGGCTACACCTTC

D gene: .
J gene: TRBJ1-1
V gene: TRBV4-1
clone size: few
CDR3 length: 13
CDR3 protein: CASSQVESTEAFF
CDR3 DNA: TGCGCCAGCAGCCAGGTCGAATCCACTGAAGCTTTCTTT

D gene: TRBD1
J gene: TRBJ1-2
V gene: TRBV19
clone size: few
CDR3 length: 13
CDR3 protein: CASSEDRGYGYTF
CDR3 DNA: TGTGCCAGTAGTGAGGACAGGGGATATGGCTACACCTTC

D gene: TRBD1
J gene: TRBJ2-1
V gene: TRBV6-8
clone size: .
CDR3 length: 15
CDR3 protein: CASSYSQGPDNEQFF
CDR3 DNA: TGTGCCAGCAGTTACTCACAGGGGCCCGACAATGAGCAGTTCTTC

D gene: .
J gene: TRBJ1-5
V gene: TRBV19
clone size: .
CDR3 length: 14
CDR3 protein: CASSISVGNQPQHF
CDR3 DNA: TGTGCCAGTAGTATATCGGTGGGCAATCAGCCCCAGCATTTT

D gene: .
J gene: TRBJ1-2
V gene: TRBV10-3
clone size: few
CDR3 length: 15
CDR3 protein: CAISESESGSDGYTF
CDR3 DNA: TGTGCCATCAGTGAGTCGGAATCAGGGTCGGATGGCTACACCTTC

D gene: .
J gene: TRBJ1-5
V gene: TRBV4-3
clone size: .
CDR3 length: 16
CDR3 protein: CASSQDWETGNQPQHF
CDR3 DNA: TGCGCCAGCAGCCAAGACTGGGAGACAGGCAATCAGCCCCAGCATTTT

D gene: .
J gene: TRBJ1-1
V gene: TRBV6-5
clone size: .
CDR3 length: 13
CDR3 protein: CASSLMGASEAFF
CDR3 DNA: TGTGCCAGCAGTTTAATGGGGGCTTCTGAAGCTTTCTTT

D gene: .
J gene: TRBJ2-2
V gene: TRBV5-6
clone size: .
CDR3 length: 14
CDR3 protein: CASSWGRPAGELFF
CDR3 DNA: TGTGCCAGCAGCTGGGGACGGCCGGCCGGGGAGCTGTTTTTT

D gene: .
J gene: TRBJ2-2
V gene: TRBV6-4
clone size: few
CDR3 length: 9
CDR3 protein: CARPRELFF
CDR3 DNA: TGTGCCCGACCCCGAGAGCTGTTTTTT

D gene: .
J gene: TRBJ2-1
V gene: TRBV5-1
clone size: once
CDR3 length: 11
CDR3 protein: CASKIDNEQFF
CDR3 DNA: TGCGCCAGCAAGATCGACAATGAGCAGTTCTTC

D gene: .
J gene: TRBJ1-5
V gene: TRBV6-5
clone size: .
CDR3 length: 15
CDR3 protein: CASSGQGSSNQLQHF
CDR3 DNA: TGTGCCAGCAGTGGCCAGGGTTCTAGCAATCAGCTCCAGCATTTT

D gene: .
J gene: TRBJ2-5
V gene: TRBV14
clone size: .
CDR3 length: 16
CDR3 protein: CASSQDRGVGQETQYF
CDR3 DNA: TGTGCCAGCAGCCAAGATCGAGGGGTAGGCCAAGAGACCCAGTACTTC

D gene: .
J gene: TRBJ2-3
V gene: TRBV24-1
clone size: few
CDR3 length: 16
CDR3 protein: CATSDGDVWGSDTQYF
CDR3 DNA: TGTGCCACCAGTGATGGGGACGTTTGGGGCAGCGATACGCAGTATTTT

D gene: .
J gene: TRBJ2-2
V gene: TRBV7-6
clone size: many
CDR3 length: 15
CDR3 protein: CASSLKGGRTGELFF
CDR3 DNA: TGTGCCAGCAGCTTAAAGGGTGGGAGGACCGGGGAGCTGTTTTTT

D gene: .
J gene: TRBJ1-2
V gene: TRBV6-5
clone size: .
CDR3 length: 15
CDR3 protein: CASVRPGVGVRGYTF
CDR3 DNA: TGTGCCAGCGTCCGACCGGGGGTGGGGGTTAGAGGCTACACCTTC

D gene: .
J gene: TRBJ2-1
V gene: TRBV5-4
clone size: few
CDR3 length: 16
CDR3 protein: CASSLIPRRPYNEQFF
CDR3 DNA: TGTGCCAGCAGCTTGATACCGAGGAGGCCCTACAATGAGCAGTTCTTC